Shown below are 22 T cell receptor beta chains from a single sample sequenced in a study of T cell repertoires in cytomegalovirus infection. These TCRs are of unknown antigen specificity. A single record per CDR3 protein comes from TCRdb applying MiXCR to the reads. The table lists approximately 81,000 distinct CDR3 sequences, 24% of them singletons. Specimen: CD8+ T cells from cultured PBMCs, collected from culture after CMV antigen stimulation. The source is a human donor in good health (CMV status not recorded). Some clones in this sample may be carry-over from other donors' samples.

J is TRBJ1-2 and V is TRBV3-1; TRBD1 matches at 8 bases. The CDR3 length is 18 residues. Germline assignment: CDR1 LGHDT and CDR2 YNNKEL (reference sequence). Trimming cost V 3 bases and J 3 bases; bases outside gene matches: 15. CDR3 sequence: CASSHTRTGSVLDYGYTF. The CDR3 nucleotides are TGTGCCAGCAGCCATACAAGGACAGGGTCGGTATTGGACTATGGCTACACCTTC. The whole variable domain, remainder taken from reference TRBV3-1 and TRBJ1-2, is DTAVSQTPKYLVTQMGNDKSIKCEQNLGHDTMYWYKQDSKKFLKIMFSYNNKELIINETVPNRFSPKSPDKAHLNLHINSLELGDSAVYFCASSHTRTGSVLDYGYTFGSGTRLTVV.

The gene calls are TRBV24-1 and TRBJ2-5; 8 bases are a match to TRBD2. This CDR3 spans 13 amino acids. V lost 6 bases and J lost 5; bases outside the gene matches: 4. Germline V lookup: CDR1 KGHDR, CDR2 SFDVKD. The CDR3 is CATSRGGMETQYF. DNA of the CDR3: TGTGCCACCAGTCGGGGGGGCATGGAGACCCAGTACTTC.

This clonotype was recorded many times. The chain carries TRBV27 and TRBJ1-5, with 7 bases that match TRBD1. Germline V CDR1 and CDR2: MNHEY, SMNVEV (reference sequence). CDR3 size: 15 residues. J was trimmed by 7 bases and V by 4 bases; bases with no gene match: 10. CDR3 region: CASSSLQGMEQPQHF. CDR3 bases: TGTGCCAGCAGTTCCTTACAGGGGATGGAGCAGCCCCAGCATTTT.

The rearrangement links TRBV6-1 to TRBJ2-1; TRBD2 is a possible D gene (6 bases). The CDR3 runs to 17 residues. The germline V gene has CDR1 MNHNS and CDR2 SASEGT. V was pared by 2 bases and J by 6 bases, with 20 bases between. CDR3 in DNA: TGTGCCAGCAGTGAATTAACTGGGCGGGGAAAAGGCAATGAGCAGTTCTTC. This encodes CASSELTGRGKGNEQFF.

This clonotype was seen ten or more times. This sequence joins TRBV7-2 and TRBJ1-2; D is unresolved. Trimming stripped 1 base from V and 5 bases from J, with 14 bases between. The CDR3 has 15 residues. CDR1 is SGHTA and CDR2 is FQGNSA in the germline V gene. CDR3 nucleotide sequence: TGTGCCAGCAGCTTAGGGGCAGAGACCCGGTATGGCTACACCTTC. This gives the protein CASSLGAETRYGYTF.

This clonotype was seen just once. The rearrangement uses TRBV19 and TRBJ2-1, with 7 nucleotides matching TRBD2. This CDR3 has 16 amino acids. The trim removed 1 base at V and 2 bases at J, leaving 5 bases unmatched. Per germline, CDR1 LNHDA and CDR2 SQIVND (reference sequence). The CDR3 DNA reads TGTGCCAGTAGTATAGTCGCGGGAGAACCCTACAATGAGCAGTTCTTC. Translated, it gives CASSIVAGEPYNEQFF.

There are a few counts of this clonotype. The chain employs TRBV4-1 and TRBJ2-7, with D uncertain. The V gene's germline CDR1 is MGHRA and CDR2 YSYEKL. With 0 bases removed from V and 5 bases from J, the gap between germline ends came to 5 bases. This CDR3 region has 12 residues. The CDR3 nucleotides are TGCGCCAGCAGCCAAGAAGGAAACGAGCAGTACTTC. The encoded protein is CASSQEGNEQYF.

In its sample, this clonotype was seen a few times. The chain is built from TRBV30 and TRBJ1-2; no clear D gene. The CDR3 loop spans 12 amino acids. Germline V gives CDR1 GTSNPN, CDR2 SVGIG (reference sequence). V gave up 1 base and J gave up 2 bases, with 5 bases separating them. Written as DNA, the CDR3 is TGTGCCTGGAGTGCTATCAACTATGGCTACACCTTC. Protein sequence: CAWSAINYGYTF.

This clonotype was observed at least ten times. The CDR3 bases are TGTGCCAGCAGCCATACCGGGACGTCGAACACCGGGGAGCTGTTTTTT. Protein sequence: CASSHTGTSNTGELFF. This sequence joins TRBV3-1 and TRBJ2-2; either TRBD1 or TRBD2 may fit D (5 bases each). V lost 3 bases and J lost 0, with 11 bases in between. Germline-derived CDR1 and CDR2 are LGHDT and YNNKEL (reference sequence). This CDR3 is built from 16 residues. Full variable domain (missing parts from reference TRBV3-1 and TRBJ2-2): DTAVSQTPKYLVTQMGNDKSIKCEQNLGHDTMYWYKQDSKKFLKIMFSYNNKELIINETVPNRFSPKSPDKAHLNLHINSLELGDSAVYFCASSHTGTSNTGELFFGEGSRLTVL.

This clonotype occurred a few times. The genes are TRBV12-3 or TRBV12-4 and TRBJ2-1; 10 nucleotides line up with TRBD1. The trim removed 6 bases at V and 4 bases at J, leaving 15 bases unmatched. The CDR3 consists of 18 residues. The CDR3 nucleotides read TGTGCCAGCAGAACGACAGGGGGCAGGGCGTGGAGTTACAATGAGCAGTTCTTC. Translated, it gives CASRTTGGRAWSYNEQFF.

This clonotype showed up just a few times. The V and J genes are TRBV10-3 and TRBJ2-7, with TRBD1 as a possible D gene (6 bases). The germline gives CDR1 ENHRY, CDR2 SYGVKD. The CDR3 is made up of 14 amino acids. The V end lost 3 bases, the J end lost 0 bases, and 9 bases lay between the germline ends. CDR3 sequence (DNA): TGTGCCATCAGTGACAGGGGAAGCTCCTACGAGCAGTACTTC. This codes for CAISDRGSSYEQYF.

In its sample, this clonotype was seen many times. The V call is TRBV12-3 or TRBV12-4, the J call TRBJ1-1; D gene unclear. With 6 bases removed from V and 0 bases from J, the gap between germline ends came to 17 bases. CDR3 length: 16 amino acids. The CDR3: CASSPPSGGVNTEAFF. DNA for the CDR3: TGTGCCAGCAGCCCGCCGTCCGGAGGAGTGAACACTGAAGCTTTCTTT.

At least ten counts were recorded for this clonotype. The chain recombines TRBV6-5 with TRBJ1-1; D gene ambiguous. The ends were cut back, 0 bases at V and 0 bases at J, with 8 bases in the middle. CDR3 length: 15 amino acids. CDR1 MNHEY and CDR2 SVGAGI come from the germline V gene. The CDR3 reads CASSYSSGMNTEAFF. The DNA of the CDR3 is TGTGCCAGCAGTTACTCGAGCGGGATGAACACTGAAGCTTTCTTT.

This clonotype has a count of ten or more. The chain couples TRBV3-1 to TRBJ2-7; 8 positions agree with TRBD1. J gave up 6 bases and V 3 bases, and 4 bases lay outside the gene matches. The CDR3 contains 13 residues. The germline V gene encodes CDR1 LGHDT and CDR2 YNNKEL (reference sequence). DNA for the CDR3: TGTGCCAGCAGCCAGGGGACAGGCCGCGAGCAGTACTTC. This translates into CASSQGTGREQYF.

The V gene is TRBV19, the J gene TRBJ1-2; the match to TRBD1 covers 8 bases. The CDR3 has 16 amino acids. With V trimmed by 1 base and J by 6 bases, 10 bases remained unmatched. The germline V gene has CDR1 LNHDA and CDR2 SQIVND (reference sequence). CDR3 loop: CASSIGEAGGNDGYTF. The CDR3 region has the DNA TGTGCCAGTAGTATAGGAGAGGCAGGGGGCAATGATGGCTACACCTTC. Combining the CDR3 with reference TRBV19 and TRBJ1-2 gives the whole variable domain DGGITQSPKYLFRKEGQNVTLSCEQNLNHDAMYWYRQDPGQGLRLIYYSQIVNDFQKGDIAEGYSVSREKKESFPLTVTSAQKNPTAFYLCASSIGEAGGNDGYTFGSGTRLTVV.

This sequence joins TRBV20-1 and TRBJ2-5; 7 nucleotides match TRBD2. The CDR3 totals 17 residues. V was pared by 0 bases and J by 2 bases, with 12 bases of the junction left unmatched. Per the germline V gene, CDR1 is DFQATT and CDR2 is SNEGSKA (reference sequence). In DNA form, the CDR3 reads TGCAGTGCTAGAGATTTAAGGGCTAGCGGATTTCAAGAGACCCAGTACTTC. Its protein is CSARDLRASGFQETQYF.

V and J are TRBV27 and TRBJ2-7; D not certain. This CDR3 has 14 amino acids. Germline V gene sequence: CDR1 MNHEY, CDR2 SMNVEV (reference sequence). The V gene lost 0 bases and the J gene lost 4 bases, with 10 bases spanning the gap. CDR3 region: CASSLSKGFYEQYF. DNA for the CDR3: TGTGCCAGCAGTTTATCGAAAGGGTTTTACGAGCAGTACTTC.

This clonotype appeared many times. This CDR3 is CASSQDVGREYEQYF. Written as DNA, the CDR3 is TGCGCCAGCAGCCAAGATGTGGGCAGGGAGTACGAGCAGTACTTC. This rearrangement joins TRBV4-3 to TRBJ2-7, with D possibly called TRBD1 or TRBD2 (5 bases each). The CDR3 is 15 amino acids. Per the germline V gene, CDR1 is LGHNA and CDR2 is YSLEER. V was shortened by 0 bases and J by 4 bases, with 13 bases between the two germline ends.

This chain joins TRBV6-2 or TRBV6-3 and TRBJ2-7; possible D gene TRBD1, 6 bases. The CDR3 is made up of 13 amino acids. The germline V and J ends were trimmed by 10 bases and 0 bases, with 13 bases remaining between them. Germline assignment: CDR1 MNHEY and CDR2 SVGEGT. The CDR3 DNA reads TGTGCCAACATGGACAGAAGCTCCTACGAGCAGTACTTC. Its translation: CANMDRSSYEQYF.

The gene calls are TRBV20-1 and TRBJ2-2; 14 bases are shared with TRBD2. With V trimmed by 3 bases and J by 1 base, 13 bases remained unmatched. Germline lookup yields CDR1 DFQATT and CDR2 SNEGSKA (reference sequence). The CDR3 runs 20 residues. The CDR3 bases are TGCAGTGCTAGGGCCGGGACTAGCGGGAGTGGAGGCCGGAACACCGGGGAGCTGTTTTTT. Its translation: CSARAGTSGSGGRNTGELFF.

The sample holds many counts of this clonotype. The rearrangement uses TRBV7-8 and TRBJ2-5, with D tentatively TRBD2 (6 bases). This CDR3 contains 15 residues. V lost 6 bases and J 0 bases, leaving 14 bases between the germline ends. CDR1 SGHVS and CDR2 FQNEAQ come from the germline V gene. In nucleotides, the CDR3 is TGTGCCAGCAGTCAAACGGGGGACTACCAAGAGACCCAGTACTTC. This sequence encodes CASSQTGDYQETQYF.

The sample holds a few counts of this clonotype. The rearrangement uses TRBV5-4 and TRBJ1-1; D is undetermined. CDR3 size: 13 residues. Germline CDR1 and CDR2: SGHNT and YYREEE (reference sequence). Between the trimmed V and J ends, which lost 6 bases and 1 base, there was a span of 10 bases. CDR3 in DNA: TGTGCCAGCACCACTTGGGGGAACACTGAAGCTTTCTTT. As protein: CASTTWGNTEAFF.